This TCR beta chain stems from a study of shared clonotypes between healthy human individuals. Points from the study as a whole: Of the naive CD4 clonotypes, around 4.7% were shared across several donors.

Original processing methods: Junction-only immunoSEQ data arrived without quality scores, meaning filtering differed. This table comes from immunoSEQ multiplex PCR, and its TCRdb copy is limited to in-frame clones, with some not included. V, J and clone size reflect that table, while D and trimming were determined from the DNA. The table records over a million clones, 75% to 80% of them present only once. This clone occurred a few times. Its target is unknown. Germline loops: CDR1 KGHSH, CDR2 LQKENI. The CDR3 runs to 14 residues. Trimming shortened V by 6 bases and J by 4 bases, and 13 bases separated the two germline ends.

This TCR came from a man aged 18 to 35 in good health. Some clones in this sample may be carry-over from other donors' samples. The chain couples TRBV18 to TRBJ2-1; tentatively, D is TRBD1 or TRBD2 (5 bases each). Sequenced: memory CD4+ T cells from PBMCs. Regarding subset: CD45RA-negative fraction. As DNA, the CDR3 is TGTGCCAGCTCGCACCGGGACCAATACAATGAGCAGTTCTTC. It encodes CASSHRDQYNEQFF.